This TCR beta chain was obtained from a study of T-cell memory formation after mild COVID-19. Study-level findings and limits: Among CD4+ contracting clones, most were CM and EM, and CD8+ ones EMRA.

Worth noting for this clonotype: Its antigen is not identified.

Libraries for TCRalpha and TCRbeta carried sample barcodes and unique molecular identifiers via 5'RACE. TCRdb used MiXCR to reprocess the 5' RACE reads, holding one entry per CDR3 protein. The top ten clones hold about 21% of a sample with under 300,000 distinct CDR3 sequences, roughly 18% of them seen once. Per germline, CDR1 LNHNV and CDR2 YYDKDF (reference sequence). CDR3 size: 15 residues. Trimming at V came to 0 bases and at J to 1 base, leaving 1 base not matched to a gene. Source material: PBMCs or a T cell subset sorted from them (not recorded which). This clonotype was sampled from a young man who had mild COVID-19 (a few samples of this study predate the infection). Cell type and time point are not known. J is TRBJ2-3 and V is TRBV15; TRBD2 agrees at 7 bases. This CDR3 is CATSRDRGGTDTQYF. For the CDR3, the DNA is TGTGCCACCAGCAGAGATCGGGGGGGCACAGATACGCAGTATTTT.